This T cell receptor (beta chain) was documented in a study of Tregs in tolerant kidney transplant recipients. As for the study in general: An approximately three-day belatacept mixed lymphocyte reaction, sometimes plus 5-day graft donor restimulation, preceded CD4+CD25+CD127- sorting. Study observations and caveats: Biological reproducibility was not directly addressed, but technical replication error appeared minimal. Activated donor B cell expansion appeared to reveal the most relevant donor-specific TCRbeta repertoire.

Data came from immunoSEQ multiplex PCR; TCRdb stores just in-frame clones and leaves some out. This sample has around 30,000 clones, with roughly four fifths found just once. V was cut by 6 bases and J by 9 bases, with 17 bases left in between. Germline CDR1 MRHNA, CDR2 SNTAGT. The CDR3 is made up of 14 amino acids. Worth noting for this clone: Its specificity is unknown.

The sample taken for sequencing was Tregs from blood cultured with allogeneic cells. The chain links TRBV6-4 to TRBJ1-4, with D unresolved. The origin of this receptor is a human donor in good health. CDR3 in amino acids: CASSADGLGKKLFF. CDR3 in DNA: TGTGCCAGCAGCGCCGATGGGTTAGGGAAAAAACTGTTTTTT.